These T cell receptor beta chains were read from a single sample in a study of T cell responses to AZD1222 COVID-19 vaccine. Using immunoSEQ multiplex PCR, the repertoire was profiled, and TCRdb retains in-frame clones only, with some absent. The top ten hold approximately 5% of the sample, which has 99,000 or so clones, roughly 80% seen once. This sample comprised peripheral blood, obtained on day 0 of AZD1222 vaccination. Every receptor here comes from an adult in good health. Each CDR3 is given with its conserved first and last residue. A D gene is named only where the DNA matches it firmly. The size of a clone is reported for some rows only, either as once, few or many, or as a class for expanded clones.

D gene,J gene,V gene,clone size,CDR3 DNA,CDR3 protein
TRBD1,TRBJ2-2,TRBV30,.,TGTGCCTGGAGTGGTTTCCAAAGACAGGGAAGTACCGGGGAGCTGTTTTTT,CAWSGFQRQGSTGELFF
.,TRBJ2-3,TRBV6-5,.,TGTGCCAGCAAGGGGGGGACCTTAGTTACGCAGTATTTT,CASKGGTLVTQYF
TRBD2,TRBJ2-1,TRBV12-5,.,TGTGCTAGTGGTGCCTACACCGGGGGGGCATACAATGAGCAGTTCTTC,CASGAYTGGAYNEQFF
TRBD1,TRBJ2-7,TRBV7-2,few,TGTGCCAGCAGCTTAGCCAGGGGGTCCTACGAGCAGTACTTC,CASSLARGSYEQYF
.,TRBJ1-1,TRBV5-1,.,TGCGCCAGCAGCTTACAGGGGAACACTGAAGCTTTCTTT,CASSLQGNTEAFF
.,TRBJ2-1,TRBV3-1/TRBV3-2,.,TGTGCCAGCAGCCAAGTCCAGGGCGAGGGAGAGCAGTTCTTC,CASSQVQGEGEQFF
.,TRBJ2-5,TRBV7-2,once,TGTGCCAGCAGCCCCGTGTACCAAGAGACCCAGTACTTC,CASSPVYQETQYF
.,TRBJ2-1,TRBV4-2,once,TGTGCCAGCAGCCGTCGAGGCGGGGGCGACTACAATGAGCAGTTCTTC,CASSRRGGGDYNEQFF
.,TRBJ1-5,TRBV10-1,.,TGCGCCAGCAGTGATAAAAGGGGAGGACAGCCCCAGCATTTT,CASSDKRGGQPQHF
.,TRBJ1-1,TRBV3-1/TRBV3-2,few,TGTGCCAGCAGAGGACGGTTCAACACTGAAGCTTTCTTT,CASRGRFNTEAFF
TRBD1,TRBJ1-5,TRBV5-3,many,TGTGCCAGAAGCACTTACAGGGGGCGAGAAAGCAATCAGCCCCAGCATTTT,CARSTYRGRESNQPQHF
.,TRBJ1-1,TRBV7-2,.,TGTGCCAGCAGCTTATTCCAGGTCGGGGCCACTGAAGCTTTCTTT,CASSLFQVGATEAFF
.,TRBJ1-2,TRBV4-2,few,TGTGCCAGCAGCCAAGGTCAGGGAACCAACTATGGCTACACCTTC,CASSQGQGTNYGYTF
.,TRBJ2-5,TRBV5-1,.,TGCGCCAGCAGCAAGGACACCCAAGAGACCCAGTACTTC,CASSKDTQETQYF
.,TRBJ1-1,TRBV7-9,.,TGTGCCAGCAGCTTAGGAGGGAACCCGAACACTGAAGCTTTCTTT,CASSLGGNPNTEAFF
TRBD1,TRBJ2-7,TRBV4-3,few,TGCGCCAGCAGCCAAGGACCAGGGGGCCTCTCCTACGAGCAGTACTTC,CASSQGPGGLSYEQYF
.,TRBJ2-5,TRBV7-9,.,TGTGCCAGCAGCTTACCTCACCTAGAGACCCAGTACTTC,CASSLPHLETQYF
.,TRBJ1-1,TRBV5-1,.,TGCGCCAGCAGCTTAATCGTGAACACTGAAGCTTTCTTT,CASSLIVNTEAFF
TRBD1,TRBJ1-3,TRBV23-1,.,TGCGCCAGCAGTCAATCCGGTGGACAGGGGATACGCTCTGGAAACACCATATATTTT,CASSQSGGQGIRSGNTIYF
.,TRBJ1-2,TRBV27,once,TGTGCCAGCAGTACACAGGGTCGGAATGGCTACACCTTC,CASSTQGRNGYTF